This T cell receptor (beta chain) was found in a study of glioma-infiltrating T cells. At least ten counts were recorded for this clonotype. The target antigen is unknown. Amplification of TCR alpha and beta CDR3 regions from RNA used iRepertoire nested multiplex PCR. TCRdb reprocessed the multiplex PCR reads with MiXCR, giving one entry per CDR3 protein. The table has tens of thousands of distinct CDR3 sequences, around 23% seen once. Study-level findings and limits: Only very few CDR3 sequences appeared in both tissue and blood. Gliomas, especially low-grade, showed above-expected tissue-blood divergence; non-neoplastic patients showed below.

V lost 0 bases, J lost 1 base, and 9 bases lay in between. Germline V gene lookup returns CDR1 MNHNS and CDR2 SASEGT. The CDR3 is 15 residues long. V gene TRBV6-1 combines with J gene TRBJ1-1; D is unresolved. The TCR sequence derives from a human donor with low-grade glioma or glioblastoma, undergoing nonglioma brain surgery, or in good health (not recorded which). Source material: glioma tissue, nonneoplastic brain tissue, or PBMCs (not recorded which). The CDR3 DNA reads as TGTGCCAGCAGTGAAGCTGTGACCTCGAACACTGAAGCTTTCTTT. This gives the protein CASSEAVTSNTEAFF.